A selection of T cell receptor beta chains follows, all from one sample in a study of tumor-infiltrating lymphocytes in oesophageal squamous cell carcinoma. TCRdb reprocessed the PCR reads with MiXCR, giving one entry per CDR3 protein. The sample holds 15,000 or so distinct CDR3 sequences; about 50% are singletons and the top ten take less than 45%. The sample was normal esophageal tissue next to the tumor. The source is a female donor with esophageal squamous cell carcinoma. Both conserved end residues are part of each CDR3. D genes are given only for firm matches. Not all rows give a size; the values are once, few, many and, for expanded clones, a class.

j_call: TRBJ2-1
d_call: TRBD2
clone_size: few
v_call: TRBV18
cdr3_nt: TGTGCCAGCTCAGCGGGGACTAGCGGGAGGGCAAGGAGCTCCTACAATGAGCAGTTCTTC
cdr3_aa: CASSAGTSGRARSSYNEQFF

j_call: TRBJ2-5
d_call: TRBD2
clone_size: many
v_call: TRBV5-4
cdr3_nt: TGTGCCAGCAGCTTAGGGCTAGCGGGTGGGACCCAGTACTTC
cdr3_aa: CASSLGLAGGTQYF

j_call: TRBJ1-5
d_call: .
clone_size: .
v_call: TRBV7-2
cdr3_nt: TGTGCCAGCAGCCTGACAGCGTATAGCAATCAGCCCCAGCATTTT
cdr3_aa: CASSLTAYSNQPQHF

j_call: TRBJ2-6
d_call: TRBD2
clone_size: .
v_call: TRBV7-9
cdr3_nt: TGTGCCAGCAGCTTCGGGGGGAGCTCTGGGGCCAACGTCCTGACTTTC
cdr3_aa: CASSFGGSSGANVLTF

j_call: TRBJ2-5
d_call: TRBD1
clone_size: .
v_call: TRBV7-8
cdr3_nt: TGTGCCAGCAGCTCCCGGACAGGGGCGGAGACCCAGTACTTC
cdr3_aa: CASSSRTGAETQYF

j_call: TRBJ2-5
d_call: TRBD2
clone_size: once
v_call: TRBV7-2
cdr3_nt: TGTGCCAGCAGCGGGACTAGCACACAAGAGACCCAGTACTTC
cdr3_aa: CASSGTSTQETQYF

j_call: TRBJ2-6
d_call: .
clone_size: many
v_call: TRBV27
cdr3_nt: TGTGCCAGCAGTCCCGCACCCGTGGGGGCCAACGTCCTGACTTTC
cdr3_aa: CASSPAPVGANVLTF

j_call: TRBJ2-1
d_call: .
clone_size: .
v_call: TRBV7-1
cdr3_nt: TGTGCCAGCAGCGCAACAGGGCAGGATGAGCAGTTCTTC
cdr3_aa: CASSATGQDEQFF

j_call: TRBJ2-1
d_call: .
clone_size: .
v_call: TRBV12-3/TRBV12-4
cdr3_nt: TGTGCCATCGGTCCCCACCCCAACAATGAGCAGTTCTTC
cdr3_aa: CAIGPHPNNEQFF

j_call: TRBJ2-2
d_call: TRBD2
clone_size: many
v_call: TRBV18
cdr3_nt: TGTGCCAGCTCACCACTCCCTAGCGGGAAGACGAACACCGGGGAGCTGTTTTTT
cdr3_aa: CASSPLPSGKTNTGELFF

j_call: TRBJ2-7
d_call: .
clone_size: many
v_call: TRBV28
cdr3_nt: TGTGCCAGCAGTCGATTTAGCGGAACCTACGAGCAGTACTTC
cdr3_aa: CASSRFSGTYEQYF

j_call: TRBJ2-3
d_call: TRBD2
clone_size: few
v_call: TRBV6-8
cdr3_nt: TGTGCCAGCACACCCACCCTGCGCCAACTAGCGGGAGGGCCAGATACGCAGTATTTT
cdr3_aa: CASTPTLRQLAGGPDTQYF

j_call: TRBJ2-5
d_call: .
clone_size: .
v_call: TRBV7-9
cdr3_nt: TGTGCCAGCAGCTTAGTTGGTGGGGTGGCCCCAGGAGAGACCCAGTACTTC
cdr3_aa: CASSLVGGVAPGETQYF

j_call: TRBJ2-2
d_call: TRBD2
clone_size: .
v_call: TRBV7-3
cdr3_nt: TGTGCCAGCAGCCCCCACCGGCGGGGGGCTGTCACCGGGGAGCTGTTTTTT
cdr3_aa: CASSPHRRGAVTGELFF

j_call: TRBJ2-3
d_call: .
clone_size: few
v_call: TRBV7-3
cdr3_nt: TGTGCCAGCAGCTCCTACGGGGATACGCAGTATTTT
cdr3_aa: CASSSYGDTQYF

j_call: TRBJ2-1
d_call: .
clone_size: many
v_call: TRBV6-6
cdr3_nt: TGTGCCAGCAGTTACTCGGCGCTCTACAATGAGCAGTTCTTC
cdr3_aa: CASSYSALYNEQFF

j_call: TRBJ1-2
d_call: .
clone_size: .
v_call: TRBV2
cdr3_nt: TGTGCCAGCGGATCCGGCCGTACAGATAAGAGTGGCTACACCTTC
cdr3_aa: CASGSGRTDKSGYTF

j_call: TRBJ2-7
d_call: TRBD1
clone_size: .
v_call: TRBV11-2
cdr3_nt: TGTGCCAGCAGCTCCCTCTACGTTCTCGGACAGGGGGTTGTCGAGCAGTACTTC
cdr3_aa: CASSSLYVLGQGVVEQYF

j_call: TRBJ2-5
d_call: .
clone_size: few
v_call: TRBV7-2
cdr3_nt: TGTGCCAGCAGCCCAGACCAGGGGCAGGGGCAGACCCAGTACTTC
cdr3_aa: CASSPDQGQGQTQYF

j_call: TRBJ2-1
d_call: .
clone_size: medium-sized
v_call: TRBV25-1
cdr3_nt: TGTGCCAGCAGTGGATCCGGCCCCGGCAATGAGCAGTTCTTC
cdr3_aa: CASSGSGPGNEQFF

j_call: TRBJ2-7
d_call: .
clone_size: few
v_call: TRBV5-4
cdr3_nt: TGTGCCAGCAGCTTGGTATTGGGTGACTACGAGCAGTACTTC
cdr3_aa: CASSLVLGDYEQYF

j_call: TRBJ2-5
d_call: .
clone_size: .
v_call: TRBV6-5
cdr3_nt: TGTGCCAGCAGTTACGGTGGTCTCGGGGAGCAGTACTTC
cdr3_aa: CASSYGGLGEQYF

j_call: TRBJ1-1
d_call: .
clone_size: .
v_call: TRBV5-1
cdr3_nt: TGCGCCAGCGGGGTGGGGTCGGAGGGCACTGAAGCTTTCTTT
cdr3_aa: CASGVGSEGTEAFF

j_call: TRBJ2-1
d_call: TRBD2
clone_size: once
v_call: TRBV7-8
cdr3_nt: TGTGCCAGCAGCGAGAGGACTAGCGGGAGGAACAATGAGCAGTTCTTC
cdr3_aa: CASSERTSGRNNEQFF

j_call: TRBJ2-7
d_call: TRBD2
clone_size: .
v_call: TRBV19
cdr3_nt: TGTGCCAGTAGTATGGAGCTAGCGGGAGTAGGCTACGAGCAGTACTTC
cdr3_aa: CASSMELAGVGYEQYF

j_call: TRBJ2-7
d_call: TRBD1
clone_size: .
v_call: TRBV7-6
cdr3_nt: TGTGCCAGCAGCTTAGGGACAGGGGGCGTCGAGCAGTACTTC
cdr3_aa: CASSLGTGGVEQYF

j_call: TRBJ1-2
d_call: .
clone_size: .
v_call: TRBV5-1
cdr3_nt: TGCGCCAGCAGCTGGACAGCTAACTATGGCTACACCTTC
cdr3_aa: CASSWTANYGYTF

j_call: TRBJ2-3
d_call: TRBD2
clone_size: .
v_call: TRBV7-3
cdr3_nt: TGTGCCAGCAGCTTGACTAGCTATGGGACAGATACGCAGTATTTT
cdr3_aa: CASSLTSYGTDTQYF

j_call: TRBJ2-7
d_call: .
clone_size: many
v_call: TRBV6-1
cdr3_nt: TGTGCCAGCAGTGAAGGATACGAGCAGTACTTC
cdr3_aa: CASSEGYEQYF

j_call: TRBJ2-7
d_call: .
clone_size: few
v_call: TRBV18
cdr3_nt: TGTGCCAGCTCACCGAACAGCTACAATGAGCAGTACTTC
cdr3_aa: CASSPNSYNEQYF

j_call: TRBJ2-3
d_call: TRBD2
clone_size: .
v_call: TRBV7-2
cdr3_nt: TGTGCCAGCAGTTTTTCTAGCGGGGGGGCAAAAGATACGCAGTATTTT
cdr3_aa: CASSFSSGGAKDTQYF

j_call: TRBJ1-4
d_call: TRBD1
clone_size: medium-sized
v_call: TRBV7-9
cdr3_nt: TGTGCCAGCAGCTTACATGGACAGGGGGAAGAAAAACTGTTTTTT
cdr3_aa: CASSLHGQGEEKLFF

j_call: TRBJ1-1
d_call: TRBD1
clone_size: .
v_call: TRBV19
cdr3_nt: TGTGCCAGTAGTATCGGACAGGGGTCTCAAGCTTTCTTT
cdr3_aa: CASSIGQGSQAFF

j_call: TRBJ1-2
d_call: TRBD1
clone_size: .
v_call: TRBV7-2
cdr3_nt: TGTGCCAGCAGCTTAGTACAGGGGGCTCATAACTATGGCTACACCTTC
cdr3_aa: CASSLVQGAHNYGYTF

j_call: TRBJ2-3
d_call: TRBD2
clone_size: once
v_call: TRBV7-3
cdr3_nt: TGTGCCAGCAGCTTCAAAGCGGGGTTCACAGATACGCAGTATTTT
cdr3_aa: CASSFKAGFTDTQYF

j_call: TRBJ1-2
d_call: .
clone_size: .
v_call: TRBV4-2
cdr3_nt: TGTGCCAGCAGCCAAGATTTGGCAGGGGTTAGTGGCTACACCTTC
cdr3_aa: CASSQDLAGVSGYTF

j_call: TRBJ2-7
d_call: TRBD2
clone_size: many
v_call: TRBV11-3
cdr3_nt: TGTGCCAGCAGCAAACTAGCGGGGGCAGGCTACGAGCAGTACTTC
cdr3_aa: CASSKLAGAGYEQYF

j_call: TRBJ2-7
d_call: TRBD2
clone_size: .
v_call: TRBV7-2
cdr3_nt: TGTGCCAGCAGCTTTATGACTAGCGGGATTAATGAGCAGTACTTC
cdr3_aa: CASSFMTSGINEQYF

j_call: TRBJ1-5
d_call: .
clone_size: once
v_call: TRBV12-3/TRBV12-4
cdr3_nt: TGTGCCAGCAGTTACAGGGCTGGACAGCCCCAGCATTTT
cdr3_aa: CASSYRAGQPQHF

j_call: TRBJ2-5
d_call: TRBD2
clone_size: many
v_call: TRBV11-2
cdr3_nt: TGTGCCAGCAGCTTAGGAGGTGCGGGAGGGCTCCAAGAGACCCAGTACTTC
cdr3_aa: CASSLGGAGGLQETQYF

j_call: TRBJ2-7
d_call: TRBD2
clone_size: .
v_call: TRBV7-4
cdr3_nt: TGTGCCAGCAGCTTATATTCTAGCGGGAGAACCGAGCAGTACTTC
cdr3_aa: CASSLYSSGRTEQYF

j_call: TRBJ1-4
d_call: .
clone_size: .
v_call: TRBV7-8
cdr3_nt: TGTGCCAGCAGCCCACAGACTGTAACTAATGAAAAACTGTTTTTT
cdr3_aa: CASSPQTVTNEKLFF

j_call: TRBJ2-7
d_call: .
clone_size: .
v_call: TRBV7-2
cdr3_nt: TGTGCCAGCAGCTTATGGTCACAGTCCTACGAGCAGTACTTC
cdr3_aa: CASSLWSQSYEQYF

j_call: TRBJ2-5
d_call: .
clone_size: once
v_call: TRBV7-3
cdr3_nt: TGTGCCAGCAGCACTAGGGGGGGAGGGGCCGAGTACTTC
cdr3_aa: CASSTRGGGAEYF

j_call: TRBJ2-4
d_call: TRBD1
clone_size: .
v_call: TRBV19
cdr3_nt: TGTGCCAGTACCCTGACAGGGAACATTCAGTACTTC
cdr3_aa: CASTLTGNIQYF

j_call: TRBJ2-7
d_call: TRBD1
clone_size: many
v_call: TRBV6-1
cdr3_nt: TGTGCCACAAAACAGGGGGCCTTGTACGAGCAGTACTTC
cdr3_aa: CATKQGALYEQYF

j_call: TRBJ2-7
d_call: TRBD2
clone_size: .
v_call: TRBV7-6
cdr3_nt: TGTGCCAGCAGCCCCGGGACTACATACTCCTACGAGCAGTACTTC
cdr3_aa: CASSPGTTYSYEQYF

j_call: TRBJ2-7
d_call: .
clone_size: .
v_call: TRBV7-2
cdr3_nt: TGTGCCAGCAGCGCGCTACACAGCTCCTACGAGCAGTACTTC
cdr3_aa: CASSALHSSYEQYF